This TCR beta chain was found in a study of T cells expressing NK-cell markers. About the research overall: Seven donors tested HCMV-seropositive and one tested seronegative among the eight sequenced.

The germline V gene has CDR1 SGHVS and CDR2 FQNEAQ. The length of the CDR3 is 14 residues. TCRdb reanalyzed the 5' RACE reads and collapses them to one entry per CDR3 protein, without DNA. Across about 260,000 distinct CDR3 sequences, the top ten clones capture about 0.39% of the sample. The sequencing input was blood T cells: a sorted CD56 or NKG2C T cell subset, CD4+ or CD8+ T cells, or bulk PBMC T cells (not recorded which). This receptor was taken from a man aged 18 to 35 in good health. The gene calls are TRBV7-8 and TRBJ1-6. CDR3: CASRLRDFLAPLHF. Full variable domain (remainder filled in from reference TRBV7-8 and TRBJ1-6): GAGVSQSPRYKVAKRGQDVALRCDPISGHVSLFWYQQALGQGPEFLTYFQNEAQLDKSGLPSDRFFAERPEGSVSTLKIQRTQQEDSAVYLCASRLRDFLAPLHFGNGTRLTVT.